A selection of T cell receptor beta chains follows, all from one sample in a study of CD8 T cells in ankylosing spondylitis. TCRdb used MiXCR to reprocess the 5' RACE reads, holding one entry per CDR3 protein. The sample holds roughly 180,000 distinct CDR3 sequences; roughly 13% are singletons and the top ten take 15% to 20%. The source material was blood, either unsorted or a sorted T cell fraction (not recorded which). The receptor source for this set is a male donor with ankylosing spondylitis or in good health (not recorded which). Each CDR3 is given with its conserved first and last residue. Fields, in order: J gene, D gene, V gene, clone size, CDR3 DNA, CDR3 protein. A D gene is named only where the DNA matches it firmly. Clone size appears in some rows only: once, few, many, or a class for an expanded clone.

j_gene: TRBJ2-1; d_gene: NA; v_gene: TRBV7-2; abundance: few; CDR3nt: TGTGCCAGCTCCTGGGGTTTGGGGCCGGGTGAGCAGTTCTTC; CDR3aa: CASSWGLGPGEQFF
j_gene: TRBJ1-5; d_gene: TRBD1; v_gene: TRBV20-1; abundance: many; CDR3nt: TGCAGTGCTAGAGATCTTGACAGGGGGGCCGAGCCCCAGCATTTT; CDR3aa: CSARDLDRGAEPQHF
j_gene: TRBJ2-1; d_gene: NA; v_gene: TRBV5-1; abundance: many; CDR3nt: TGCGCCAGCAGCGCCCCAGGGGAGGACAATGAGCAGTTCTTC; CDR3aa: CASSAPGEDNEQFF
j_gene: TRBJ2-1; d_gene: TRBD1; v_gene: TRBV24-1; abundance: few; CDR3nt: TGTGCCACCAGTACAGCGGGACAGGGGAATATTAATGAGCAGTTCTTC; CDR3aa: CATSTAGQGNINEQFF
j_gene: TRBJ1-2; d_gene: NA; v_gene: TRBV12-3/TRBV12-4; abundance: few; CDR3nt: TGTGCCAGCAGTCCCGACAGGCCCTATGGCTACACCTTC; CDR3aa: CASSPDRPYGYTF
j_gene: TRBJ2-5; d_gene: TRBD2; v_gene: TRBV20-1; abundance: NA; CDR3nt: TGCAGTGCTAGAACCGGGACTACCGCCGGGAGGCAGACCCAGTACTTC; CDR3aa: CSARTGTTAGRQTQYF
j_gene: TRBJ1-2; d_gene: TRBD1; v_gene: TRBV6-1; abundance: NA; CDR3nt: TGTGCCAGCAGTGCTACAGGGGGCGCGGGTGGAGGCTACACCTTC; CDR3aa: CASSATGGAGGGYTF
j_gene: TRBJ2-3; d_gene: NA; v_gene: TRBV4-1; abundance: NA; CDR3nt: TGCGCCAGCAGCCACCCCACGGCAGTCTGGGATACGCAGTATTTT; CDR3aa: CASSHPTAVWDTQYF
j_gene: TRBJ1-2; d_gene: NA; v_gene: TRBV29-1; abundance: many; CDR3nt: TGCATAATTGAACCCTCCGCGACAGAAGGCTACACCTTC; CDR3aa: CIIEPSATEGYTF
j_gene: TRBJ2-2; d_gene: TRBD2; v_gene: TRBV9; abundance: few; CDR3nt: TGTGCCAGCAGCGACGAGCGGGGGCGGAACACCGGGGAGCTGTTTTTT; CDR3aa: CASSDERGRNTGELFF
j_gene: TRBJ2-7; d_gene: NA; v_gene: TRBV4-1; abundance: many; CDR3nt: TGCGCCAGCAGCCGTACAGGAGAACCCTACGCCGAGCAGTACTTC; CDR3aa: CASSRTGEPYAEQYF
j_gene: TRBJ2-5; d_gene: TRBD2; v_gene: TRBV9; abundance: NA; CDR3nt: TGTGCCAGCAGCGCCAGCGGGAGCGGCTACGAGACCCAGTACTTC; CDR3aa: CASSASGSGYETQYF